The source of this T cell receptor beta chain is a study of CD8 T cells in ankylosing spondylitis. Findings and caveats of the study: Clones tied to disease were said to be significantly enriched in matched ankylosing spondylitis synovial fluid. Typical of ankylosing spondylitis blood, it appeared, was a TCR beta motif of about eight highly homologous variants.

The authors made TCR beta libraries by quantitative 5'-RACE with molecular barcodes. Using its own MiXCR run on the 5' RACE reads, TCRdb lists one record per CDR3 protein. This sample yields more than 500,000 distinct CDR3 sequences, of which 5.3% are seen a single time; approximately 4% belongs to the top ten. This clonotype was detected ten times or more. What it recognizes is unknown. V lost 4 bases, J lost 1 base, and 6 bases lay in between. This CDR3 is built from 13 residues. In germline, CDR1 is KGHDR, CDR2 SFDVKD. Input material: blood, either unsorted or a sorted T cell fraction (not recorded which). This clonotype was sampled from a male donor with ankylosing spondylitis. The rearrangement uses TRBV24-1 and TRBJ1-2, with D uncertain. For the CDR3, the DNA is TGTGCCACCAGTGACACAGTTAACTATGGCTACACCTTC. Amino acid sequence: CATSDTVNYGYTF.